This T cell receptor beta chain comes out of a study of cytomegalovirus exposure and HLA in healthy donors. Participants comprised healthy donors of bone marrow. Germline CDR1 reads MNHEY; CDR2 reads SMNVEV (reference sequence). V lost 2 bases and J lost 2, with 7 bases in between. The CDR3 has 14 amino acids. As to this clone: Its antigen is unidentified.

Whole-study results and caveats: Owing to their indistinguishability, certain V segments, notably TRBV6-2 and TRBV6-3, were excluded. In a later analysis, TCR beta V- and J-gene trimming showed a link to a missense DCLRE1C variant.

With 60 Vbeta and 13 Jbeta primers, the PCR was carried out. Sequenced by immunoSEQ multiplex PCR; TCRdb stores in-frame clones only, minus some. Of 60,000 to 90,000 clones in the sample, about 70% were seen once. This TCR came from a man in his forties in good health and CMV-seropositive. The sample taken for sequencing was PBMCs. The V call is TRBV27, the J call TRBJ2-1; D is possibly TRBD2 (5 bases). In DNA, the CDR3 is TGTGCCAGCAGTTTAGCGGGTCCCTACAATGAGCAGTTCTTC. Translating it yields CASSLAGPYNEQFF.